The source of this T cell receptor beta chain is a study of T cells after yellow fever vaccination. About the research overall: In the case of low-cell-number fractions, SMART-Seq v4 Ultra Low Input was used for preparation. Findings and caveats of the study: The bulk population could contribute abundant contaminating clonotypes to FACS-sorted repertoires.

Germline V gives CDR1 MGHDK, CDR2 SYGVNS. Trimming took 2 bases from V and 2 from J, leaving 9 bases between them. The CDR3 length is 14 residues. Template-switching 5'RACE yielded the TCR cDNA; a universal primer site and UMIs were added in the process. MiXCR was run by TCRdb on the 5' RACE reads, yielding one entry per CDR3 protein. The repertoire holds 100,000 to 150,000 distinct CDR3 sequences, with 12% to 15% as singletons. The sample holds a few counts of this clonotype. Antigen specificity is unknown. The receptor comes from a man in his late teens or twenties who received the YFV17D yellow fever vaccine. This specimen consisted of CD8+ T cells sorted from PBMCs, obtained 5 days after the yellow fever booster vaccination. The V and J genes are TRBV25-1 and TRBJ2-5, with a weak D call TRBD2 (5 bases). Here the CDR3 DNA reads TGTGCCAGCAGTGAAGGAGGCGGACAAGAGACCCAGTACTTC. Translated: CASSEGGGQETQYF.